The clone carrying this T cell receptor (beta chain) was detected a few times. The same CDR3 is also encoded by other DNA sequences in this sample. The data originate from a study of blood T cell repertoires in COVID-19. Study-wide background: Samples came from the United States, Italy and Spain, spanning acute and convalescent COVID-19.

Seattle patients were enrolled during active infection and followed longitudinally. The assay was immunoSEQ multiplex PCR, and TCRdb's table has in-frame clones only and misses some. There are under 250,000 clones in the sample; 80% to 90% occur only once, and around a tenth lies in the top ten. Germline CDR1 is SEHNR and CDR2 is FQNEAQ (reference sequence). The V gene lost 5 bases and the J gene lost 2 bases, with 12 bases spanning the gap. The CDR3 consists of 14 residues. The sequence derives from a man aged 45-65 years with COVID-19, enrolled during active disease. The chain recombines TRBV7-9 with TRBJ1-1, with D possibly TRBD1 on 5 matching bases. The sample comprised peripheral blood. The CDR3: CASSSKDRNTEAFF. CDR3 sequence (DNA): TGTGCCAGCAGCAGCAAAGACAGAAACACTGAAGCTTTCTTT.